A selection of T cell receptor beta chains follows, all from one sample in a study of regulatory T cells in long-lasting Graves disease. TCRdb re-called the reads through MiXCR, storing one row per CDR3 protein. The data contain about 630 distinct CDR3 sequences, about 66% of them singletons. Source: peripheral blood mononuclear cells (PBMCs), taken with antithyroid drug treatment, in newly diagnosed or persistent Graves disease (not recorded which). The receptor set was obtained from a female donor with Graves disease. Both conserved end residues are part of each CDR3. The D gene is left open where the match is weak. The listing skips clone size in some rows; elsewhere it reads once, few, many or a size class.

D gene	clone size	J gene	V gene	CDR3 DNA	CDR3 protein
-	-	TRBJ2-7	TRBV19	TGTGCCAGTAGTTTAACAGGGGAGGCTAACTACGAGCAGTACTTC	CASSLTGEANYEQYF
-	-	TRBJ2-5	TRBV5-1	TGCGCCAGCAGCGTACAGGGAAGCTTACAAGAGACCCAGTACTTC	CASSVQGSLQETQYF
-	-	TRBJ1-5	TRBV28	TGTGCCAGCAGCCCGGTGGGGGGCTGGGGTCAGCCCCAGCATTTT	CASSPVGGWGQPQHF
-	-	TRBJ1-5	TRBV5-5	TGTGCCAGCAGCTTGGTAGGCGGGATGGCGCAGCCCCAGCATTTT	CASSLVGGMAQPQHF
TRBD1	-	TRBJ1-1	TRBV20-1	TGCAGTGCCTACAGGGGTCGGGGGCCAAAAGCTTTCTTT	CSAYRGRGPKAFF
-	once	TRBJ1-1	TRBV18	TGTGCCAGCTCACCCGGGGCGGAAGCTTTCTTT	CASSPGAEAFF
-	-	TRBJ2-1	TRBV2	TGTGCCAGCGTCCAGTACAATGAGCAGTTCTTC	CASVQYNEQFF
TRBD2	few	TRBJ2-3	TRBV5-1	TGCGCCAGCAGCTTTCGGAGCGGGAGGACGACAGATACGCAGTATTTT	CASSFRSGRTTDTQYF
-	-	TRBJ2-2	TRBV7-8	TGTGCCAGCAGCTTAGGCGGCACCGGGGAGCTGTTTTTT	CASSLGGTGELFF
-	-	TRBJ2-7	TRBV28	TGTGCCAGCAGTCGGAGAAGGGACGAGCAGTACTTC	CASSRRRDEQYF
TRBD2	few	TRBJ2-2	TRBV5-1	TGCGCCAGCAGTCTATTAGCGGGAGAGGCCGGGGAGCTGTTTTTT	CASSLLAGEAGELFF
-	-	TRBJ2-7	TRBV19	TGTGCCAGTAGTATCGTCCTGAAACGCGAGCAGTACTTC	CASSIVLKREQYF
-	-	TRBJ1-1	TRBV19	TGTGCCAGTAGTATAGTAGGCAGGAACACTGAAGCTTTCTTT	CASSIVGRNTEAFF
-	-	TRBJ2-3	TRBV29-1	TGCAGCGTTAGGTTAAGCGCCTTGGGAGATACGCAGTATTTT	CSVRLSALGDTQYF
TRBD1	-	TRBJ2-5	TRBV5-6	TGTGCCAGCAGCCCGACAGGGGGGGAAGAGACCCAGTACTTC	CASSPTGGEETQYF
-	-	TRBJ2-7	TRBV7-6	TGTGCCAGCAGCCCAGAGAGGGTCTTGACCTACGAGCAGTACTTC	CASSPERVLTYEQYF
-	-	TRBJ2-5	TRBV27	TGTGCCAGCAGTCAAAGACAGCTACCAGGGGCCCAGTACTTC	CASSQRQLPGAQYF
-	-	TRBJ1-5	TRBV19	TGTGCCAGTAGCCAATGGTCCCAGCCCCAGCATTTT	CASSQWSQPQHF
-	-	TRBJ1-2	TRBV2	TGTGCCAGCCGAGGGGGATATGGCTACACCTTC	CASRGGYGYTF
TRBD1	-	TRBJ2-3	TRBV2	TGTGCCAGCAGTGAACAGGGGGTACCCACAGATACGCAGTATTTT	CASSEQGVPTDTQYF
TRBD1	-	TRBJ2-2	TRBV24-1	TGTGCCACCCAAGGGACAGCAGGCCTCGCCGGGGAGCTGTTTTTT	CATQGTAGLAGELFF
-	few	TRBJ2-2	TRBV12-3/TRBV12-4	TGTGCCAGCAGTTTTTTCAGGGGAGGGTCCGGGGAGCTGTTTTTT	CASSFFRGGSGELFF
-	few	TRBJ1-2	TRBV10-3	TGTGCCATCACGGCAGGGTCGGGCTATGGCTACACCTTC	CAITAGSGYGYTF
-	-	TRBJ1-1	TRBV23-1	TGCGCCAGCAGTCGTGTCGAGTCCACGGGATGGGACACTGAAGCTTTCTTT	CASSRVESTGWDTEAFF
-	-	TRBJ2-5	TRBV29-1	TGCAGCGCAATAAGGGGGTTGGAGACCCAGTACTTC	CSAIRGLETQYF
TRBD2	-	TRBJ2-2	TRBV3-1	TGTGCCAGCAGCAAAGGACTAGGAACCGGGGAGCTGTTTTTT	CASSKGLGTGELFF
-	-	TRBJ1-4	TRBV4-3	TGCGCCAGCAGCCTCGCATCGGGGAGTTTAAATGAAAAACTGTTTTTT	CASSLASGSLNEKLFF